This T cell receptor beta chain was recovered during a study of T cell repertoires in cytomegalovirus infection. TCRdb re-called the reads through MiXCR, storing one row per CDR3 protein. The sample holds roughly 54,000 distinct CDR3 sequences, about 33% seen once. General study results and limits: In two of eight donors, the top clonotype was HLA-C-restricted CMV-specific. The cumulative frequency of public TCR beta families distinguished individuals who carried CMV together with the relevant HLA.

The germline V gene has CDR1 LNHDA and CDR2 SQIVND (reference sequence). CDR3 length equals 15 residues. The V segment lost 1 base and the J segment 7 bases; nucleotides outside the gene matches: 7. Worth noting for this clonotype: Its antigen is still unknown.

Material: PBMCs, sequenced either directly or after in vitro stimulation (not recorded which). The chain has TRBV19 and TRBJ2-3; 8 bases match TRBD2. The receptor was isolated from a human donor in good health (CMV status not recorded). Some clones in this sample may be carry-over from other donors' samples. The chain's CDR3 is CASSIARGGGHTQYF. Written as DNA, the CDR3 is TGTGCCAGTAGTATAGCACGGGGGGGCGGTCATACGCAGTATTTT.